Each of the 31 T cell receptor beta chains below was sequenced from the same sample in a study of shared clonotypes between healthy human individuals (dated by TCRdb to 2018 to 2021). To prepare the library, the immunoSEQ multiplex PCR assay was applied. The immuneACCESS repertoire file appears here via TCRdb, limited to in-frame rearrangements. These files lack a portion of the clones; in checked studies, under half of the deficit traces to unresolved V genes, and the cause of the others is not known. The sample table contains around 1.4 million clones; only one count was recorded for just under 99% of them. Roughly 0.36% of the sample goes to the ten largest clones. Sequencing was done on a sample of naive CD4+ T cells sorted from blood. The cell subset or site label on this specimen signifies: CD45RA+ positively selected. The receptors originated from a man aged 30-40 years in good health.

The V call is TRBV28, the J call TRBJ2-7, with TRBD1 as a possible D gene (6 bases). Germline loops: CDR1 MDHEN, CDR2 SYDVKM. Trimming left V 8 bases short and J 6 bases short, with 20 bases between. The CDR3 has 14 residues. DNA of the CDR3: TGTGCCAGCGGGGGAGCCCCAGGGGTGGGCGAGCAGTACTTC. This encodes CASGGAPGVGEQYF.

The rearrangement links TRBV21-1 to TRBJ1-3. TRBV21-1 is a listed pseudogene. The CDR3 runs 14 residues. The CDR3 DNA reads TGTGCCAGCAGCAGATCCGTTACTGGAAACACCATATATTTT. Its protein is CASSRSVTGNTIYF.

This chain uses TRBV7-9 with TRBJ2-3; 8 bases align to TRBD1. This CDR3 is built from 16 residues. V lost 1 base to trimming and J lost 0 bases; unmatched junction nucleotides: 3. CDR1 and CDR2 from the germline V gene are SEHNR and FQNEAQ (reference sequence). CDR3 in DNA: TGTGCCAGCAGCTTAGGGACAGGGCTTAGCACAGATACGCAGTATTTT. Amino acid sequence: CASSLGTGLSTDTQYF. The entire variable domain, with the rest obtained from reference TRBV7-9 and TRBJ2-3, is as follows: DTGVSQNPRHKITKRGQNVTFRCDPISEHNRLYWYRQTLGQGPEFLTYFQNEAQLEKSRLLSDRFSAERPKGSFSTLEIQRTEQGDSAMYLCASSLGTGLSTDTQYFGPGTRLTVL.

The chain uses TRBV6-1 and TRBJ2-2; 7 bases match TRBD1. V gave up 4 bases and J gave up 4 bases; unmatched junction bases: 6. The germline V gene has CDR1 MNHNS and CDR2 SASEGT. The CDR3 spans 15 residues. CDR3 amino acids: CASSAQGRITGELFF. The CDR3 DNA sequence: TGTGCCAGCAGTGCACAGGGGCGTATCACCGGGGAGCTGTTTTTT.

The rearrangement joins TRBV7-2 to TRBJ2-3; the match to TRBD2 covers 14 bases. Germline trimming cut 0 bases from V and 4 bases from J; bases unmatched to any gene: 9. The germline V gene encodes CDR1 SGHTA and CDR2 FQGNSA. CDR3 size: 19 residues. The CDR3 DNA reads TGTGCCAGCAGCTTAGCGATATGGACTAGCGGGAGGAAGCCAGATACGCAGTATTTT. Amino acids: CASSLAIWTSGRKPDTQYF.

V gene TRBV7-9 combines with J gene TRBJ1-4; the D gene is possibly TRBD1 (5 bases). Trimming took off 1 base at V and 7 bases at J, with 13 bases between the two ends. The germline gives CDR1 SEHNR, CDR2 FQNEAQ (reference sequence). CDR3 size: 15 residues. The CDR3 protein is CASSLEGFGSEKLFF. In nucleotides, the CDR3 is TGTGCCAGCAGCTTAGAGGGGTTTGGAAGTGAAAAACTGTTTTTT.

The J gene is TRBJ1-1, the V gene TRBV28, with 7 positions matching TRBD1. Germline trimming cut 3 bases from V and 1 base from J; bases unmatched to any gene: 5. The CDR3 runs 15 residues. Germline lookup yields CDR1 MDHEN and CDR2 SYDVKM. As DNA, the CDR3 is TGTGCCAGCAGTTTCACGGGACAGAGGAACACTGAAGCTTTCTTT. Protein sequence: CASSFTGQRNTEAFF.

V is TRBV7-2 and J is TRBJ1-2, with a tentative D call TRBD1 (5 bases). Trimming took off 3 bases at V and 0 bases at J, with 11 bases between the two ends. The CDR3 is 15 amino acids. CDR1 SGHTA and CDR2 FQGNSA come from the germline V gene. For the CDR3, the DNA is TGTGCCAGCAGCTTCCAGGGAGCGCCTAACTATGGCTACACCTTC. Translation: CASSFQGAPNYGYTF.

The chain is built from TRBV7-9 and TRBJ1-3, with D uncertain. The CDR3 runs to 16 residues. Per the germline V gene, CDR1 is SEHNR and CDR2 is FQNEAQ (reference sequence). The V end lost 1 base, the J end lost 2 bases, and 12 bases lay between the germline ends. In DNA, the CDR3 is TGTGCCAGCAGCTTAGGCGCAGGAATTACTGGAAACACCATATATTTT. The encoded protein is CASSLGAGITGNTIYF.

This clone appeared a single time. The chain links TRBV7-2 to TRBJ1-5; tentative D call: TRBD1 (5 bases). Germline assignment: CDR1 SGHTA and CDR2 FQGNSA. This CDR3 comprises 15 residues. V was clipped by 5 bases and J by 6 bases, with 17 bases between them. As DNA, the CDR3 is TGTGCCAGCAGCCCTGGGGGGATTGGCGGTCAGCCCCAGCATTTT. Its translation is CASSPGGIGGQPQHF. Using reference TRBV7-2 and TRBJ1-5 for the parts outside the CDR3, the full variable domain is GAGVSQSPSNKVTEKGKDVELRCDPISGHTALYWYRQSLGQGLEFLIYFQGNSAPDKSGLPSDRFSAERTGGSVSTLTIQRTQQEDSAVYLCASSPGGIGGQPQHFGDGTRLSIL.

This clone was recorded only once. Within the sample, other DNA sequences also encode this same CDR3. The chain recombines TRBV10-1 with TRBJ1-2; D might be TRBD1 (5 bases). CDR1 and CDR2 from the germline V gene are WNHNN and SYGVQD (reference sequence). V was shortened by 3 bases and J by 3 bases, with 8 bases between the two germline ends. The CDR3 is 13 amino acids. CDR3 coding DNA: TGCGCCAGCAGTGACGACAGATACTATGGCTACACCTTC. Translation gives CASSDDRYYGYTF.

The chain has TRBV29-1 and TRBJ1-1; 7 bases map to TRBD1. The CDR3 totals 12 residues. The junction had 4 bases not matched to a gene; V was cut back by 5 bases and J by 4 bases. In germline, CDR1 is SQVTM, CDR2 ANQGSEA. CDR3 protein: CSVSPGGTEAFF. DNA of the CDR3: TGCAGCGTTTCCCCAGGGGGCACTGAAGCTTTCTTT.

The genes are TRBV6-1 and TRBJ2-1; 7 bases are shared with TRBD2. V lost 6 bases to trimming and J lost 0 bases; unmatched junction nucleotides: 5. CDR1 is MNHNS, CDR2 SASEGT, per germline. The CDR3 loop spans 15 amino acids. CDR3 DNA sequence: TGTGCCAGCAGGCGAGCGGGGAGCTCCTACAATGAGCAGTTCTTC. Translating it yields CASRRAGSSYNEQFF.

This chain connects TRBV7-2 to TRBJ2-2; 14 nucleotides line up with TRBD2. Trimming cost V 5 bases and J 8 bases; bases outside gene matches: 7. Germline CDR1 is SGHTA and CDR2 is FQGNSA. The CDR3 contains 16 residues. CDR3: CASSPGLAGARGELFF. The CDR3, as DNA: TGTGCCAGCAGCCCGGGACTAGCGGGAGCTAGAGGGGAGCTGTTTTTT.

This chain uses TRBV27 with TRBJ2-1; no reliable D call. With 1 base removed from V and 1 base from J, the gap between germline ends came to 17 bases. CDR3 length: 18 amino acids. The germline V gene encodes CDR1 MNHEY and CDR2 SMNVEV (reference sequence). This chain's CDR3 is CASSLYYLRLGSYNEQFF. CDR3 bases: TGTGCCAGCAGTTTATATTATCTCCGTTTAGGGTCCTACAATGAGCAGTTCTTC.

The V and J genes are TRBV18 and TRBJ2-2; tentatively, D is TRBD1 (6 bases). The CDR3 runs to 14 residues. V shed 3 bases and J shed 6 bases, with 11 bases lying between them. Germline V CDR1 and CDR2: KGHSH, LQKENI. The CDR3: CASSPTAGAGELFF. CDR3 nucleotides: TGTGCCAGCTCACCCACTGCAGGGGCCGGGGAGCTGTTTTTT.

The chain employs TRBV10-3 and TRBJ2-1; 13 bases agree with TRBD2. Trimming cost V 5 bases and J 8 bases; bases outside gene matches: 9. The germline V gene has CDR1 ENHRY and CDR2 SYGVKD. This CDR3 has 16 amino acids. CDR3 DNA: TGTGCCATCAGTAATTCCCGGACTAGCGGGAGCGATGAGCAGTTCTTC. It codes for CAISNSRTSGSDEQFF.

This clone appeared a single time. V is TRBV10-3 and J is TRBJ2-7, with a possible D match to TRBD2 (6 bases). There are 13 residues in the CDR3. V was cut by 4 bases and J by 5 bases, with 12 bases left in between. Looked up from germline, CDR1 is ENHRY and CDR2 is SYGVKD. The CDR3 nucleotides read TGTGCCATCAGTGGGGGACTCTTCCACGAGCAGTACTTC. It specifies CAISGGLFHEQYF.

In this sample, this clone turned up once. The chain joins TRBV15 to TRBJ1-4; TRBD1 aligns across 10 bases. Germline values: CDR1 LNHNV, CDR2 YYDKDF (reference sequence). The CDR3 contains 15 residues. V was clipped by 4 bases and J by 6 bases; unmatched bases: 5. The chain's CDR3 is CATSKDRGLYEKLFF. CDR3 bases: TGTGCCACCAGCAAAGACAGGGGGCTTTATGAAAAACTGTTTTTT.

This clone was observed once. This chain connects TRBV7-8 to TRBJ2-7; possibly TRBD1 for D (6 bases). Germline CDR1 is SGHVS and CDR2 is FQNEAQ. V shed 2 bases and J shed 1 base, with 9 bases lying between them. This CDR3 comprises 14 residues. CDR3 nucleotides: TGTGCCAGCAGCTTATCCACAGGGTCCTACGAGCAGTACTTC. Amino acids: CASSLSTGSYEQYF.

The V and J genes are TRBV5-1 and TRBJ2-1, with 10 bases fitting TRBD2. V lost 4 bases to trimming and J lost 5 bases; unmatched junction nucleotides: 6. The CDR3 is made up of 15 amino acids. Germline V gives CDR1 SGHRS, CDR2 YFSETQ. CDR3 nucleotides: TGCGCCAGCAGCACTAGCGGGAAGGCCAACAATGAGCAGTTCTTC. Residues: CASSTSGKANNEQFF. Full variable domain (remainder filled in from reference TRBV5-1 and TRBJ2-1): KAGVTQTPRYLIKTRGQQVTLSCSPISGHRSVSWYQQTPGQGLQFLFEYFSETQRNKGNFPGRFSGRQFSNSRSEMNVSTLELGDSALYLCASSTSGKANNEQFFGPGTRLTVL.

The rearrangement joins TRBV5-6 to TRBJ2-1, with 8 positions matching TRBD1. This CDR3 spans 15 amino acids. The V gene end was trimmed by 6 bases and the J gene end by 0 bases; junction bases not matched to a gene: 5. Germline-derived CDR1 and CDR2 are SGHDT and YYEEEE. Here the CDR3 reads CASTSGTGSYNEQFF. CDR3 coding DNA: TGTGCCAGCACCTCCGGGACAGGCTCCTACAATGAGCAGTTCTTC.

The chain combines TRBV28 with TRBJ1-2, with D possibly TRBD1 on 5 matching bases. Trimming took 6 bases from V and 5 from J, leaving 13 bases between them. Per germline, CDR1 MDHEN and CDR2 SYDVKM. The CDR3 is 13 amino acids. The CDR3 loop reads CASSLWGSYGYTF. The CDR3 DNA is TGTGCCAGCAGCCTCTGGGGGAGTTATGGCTACACCTTC.

The chain is built from TRBV9 and TRBJ2-1, with no clear D. Germline CDR1 is SGDLS and CDR2 is YYNGEE. Trimming took off 3 bases at V and 3 bases at J, with 16 bases between the two ends. The CDR3 has 16 residues. The CDR3 region has the DNA TGTGCCAGCAGCGGAAGAGCGAACTCCTACTACAATGAGCAGTTCTTC. Translation gives CASSGRANSYYNEQFF.

The V gene is TRBV13, the J gene TRBJ2-3; 8 bases are shared with TRBD2. CDR1 PRHDT and CDR2 FYEKMQ come from the germline V gene (reference sequence). Trimming removed 8 bases from V and 2 bases from J; junction bases left unmatched: 9. The CDR3 totals 15 residues. CDR3 amino acids: CASSGVAGPTDTQYF. Written as DNA, the CDR3 is TGTGCCAGCTCCGGGGTAGCGGGACCCACAGATACGCAGTATTTT.

The chain combines TRBV18 with TRBJ2-3, with 13 bases identical to TRBD2. Germline V CDR1 and CDR2: KGHSH, LQKENI. V shed 5 bases and J 1 base; nucleotides not matched to a gene: 9. This CDR3 has 18 amino acids. CDR3 loop: CASSKETSGRFGTDTQYF. The CDR3 DNA is TGTGCCAGCTCAAAAGAGACTAGCGGGAGGTTCGGCACAGATACGCAGTATTTT.

CDR3 in amino acids: CATRVDSNTYNEQFF. Written as DNA, the CDR3 is TGTGCCACCAGAGTGGACAGTAACACCTACAATGAGCAGTTCTTC. The genes are TRBV15 and TRBJ2-1; D may be TRBD1 (6 bases). The germline gives CDR1 LNHNV, CDR2 YYDKDF (reference sequence). The CDR3 totals 15 residues. V was pared by 6 bases and J by 2 bases, with 14 bases between.

V usage is TRBV4-1 and J usage is TRBJ2-5; D is unclear. Trimming took off 0 bases at V and 1 base at J, with 6 bases between the two ends. Per the germline V gene, CDR1 is MGHRA and CDR2 is YSYEKL. This CDR3 region has 14 residues. For the CDR3, the DNA is TGCGCCAGCAGCCAAGATGTGGGCCAAGAGACCCAGTACTTC. Its protein is CASSQDVGQETQYF.

The V call is TRBV6-5, the J call TRBJ2-3; 10 bases are shared with TRBD1. Trimming cost V 0 bases and J 4 bases; bases outside gene matches: 4. The CDR3 length is 16 residues. The germline CDR1 and CDR2 sequences are MNHEY and SVGAGI. The CDR3 loop reads CASSYSVGTGADTQYF. The DNA of the CDR3 is TGTGCCAGCAGTTACTCGGTCGGGACAGGGGCAGATACGCAGTATTTT.

This sequence joins TRBV30 and TRBJ2-1; 9 positions agree with TRBD1. Germline-derived CDR1 and CDR2 are GTSNPN and SVGIG (reference sequence). The ends lost 4 bases at V and 9 bases at J; junction bases unmatched: 10. This CDR3 contains 14 residues. Here the CDR3 reads CAWTWTGVVGEQFF. CDR3 DNA sequence: TGTGCCTGGACATGGACAGGGGTAGTTGGTGAGCAGTTCTTC.

The V gene is TRBV28, the J gene TRBJ2-1; D perhaps matches TRBD1 (6 bases). Looked up from germline, CDR1 is MDHEN and CDR2 is SYDVKM. The CDR3 is made up of 13 amino acids. The V gene lost 6 bases and the J gene lost 8 bases, with 14 bases spanning the gap. CDR3 DNA: TGTGCCAGCAGCGCACAGGGTTTCGATGAGCAGTTCTTC. Translating it yields CASSAQGFDEQFF.